This T cell receptor beta chain was found in a study of OX40 agonist ivuxolimab in advanced cancers. The table came from immunoSEQ multiplex PCR; TCRdb's copy has only in-frame clones and leaves some out. This repertoire shows under 55,000 clones, about 86% found once; its top ten account for 6.7%. The V end lost 3 bases, the J end lost 0 bases, and 6 bases lay between the germline ends. There are 14 residues in the CDR3. CDR1 is SNHLY and CDR2 is FYNNEI in the germline V gene. The chain is built from TRBV2 and TRBJ1-5, with D uncertain. This sequence originates from an adult with an advanced solid tumor such as melanoma, head and neck, liver or kidney cancer. This material consisted of CD4+ or CD8+ T cells sorted from blood, taken in a trial of the OX40 agonist ivuxolimab. The chain's CDR3 is CASSEQYSNQPQHF. In DNA form, the CDR3 reads TGTGCCAGCAGTGAGCAATATAGCAATCAGCCCCAGCATTTT.